This is a list of T cell receptor beta chains from one sample in a study of blood T cell repertoires in COVID-19. Sequencing was performed with immunoSEQ multiplex PCR; in TCRdb, only in-frame clones are kept and a portion is missing. The repertoire holds about 70,000 clones, with roughly 77% as singletons. The material sequenced was peripheral blood. Every receptor here comes from a man at least 80 years old with acute or convalescent COVID-19. Both conserved end residues are part of each CDR3. The order of the fields is D gene, J gene, V gene, clone size, CDR3 length, CDR3 protein, CDR3 DNA. The D gene is left open where the match is weak. The size entry is marked missing in some rows and otherwise reads once, few, many or a size class.

d_call: TRBD2
j_call: TRBJ2-1
v_call: TRBV9
clone_size: -
cdr3_length: 17
cdr3_aa: CASSVVPSGGIVAEQFF
cdr3_nt: TGTGCCAGCAGCGTAGTCCCCTCGGGGGGAATAGTAGCTGAGCAGTTCTTC

d_call: -
j_call: TRBJ1-3
v_call: TRBV3-1/TRBV3-2
clone_size: -
cdr3_length: 14
cdr3_aa: CASSLRYSGNTIYF
cdr3_nt: TGTGCCAGCAGCTTGAGATACTCTGGAAACACCATATATTTT

d_call: TRBD1
j_call: TRBJ2-1
v_call: TRBV4-2
clone_size: -
cdr3_length: 15
cdr3_aa: CASSPRQGGSGEQFF
cdr3_nt: TGTGCCAGCAGCCCTAGACAGGGGGGTTCAGGAGAGCAGTTCTTC

d_call: TRBD2
j_call: TRBJ2-1
v_call: TRBV10-3
clone_size: once
cdr3_length: 16
cdr3_aa: CAISEKTGLVSNEQFF
cdr3_nt: TGTGCCATCAGTGAAAAAACGGGACTAGTATCCAATGAGCAGTTCTTC

d_call: -
j_call: TRBJ1-5
v_call: TRBV15
clone_size: -
cdr3_length: 13
cdr3_aa: CATSRVSDQPQHF
cdr3_nt: TGTGCCACCAGCAGAGTCTCTGATCAGCCCCAGCATTTT

d_call: TRBD2
j_call: TRBJ2-1
v_call: TRBV18
clone_size: few
cdr3_length: 16
cdr3_aa: CASSPGTSGSYNEQFF
cdr3_nt: TGTGCCAGCTCACCAGGTACTAGCGGTTCCTACAATGAGCAGTTCTTC

d_call: TRBD1
j_call: TRBJ1-2
v_call: TRBV12-5
clone_size: -
cdr3_length: 15
cdr3_aa: CASGSSRQGFYGYTF
cdr3_nt: TGTGCTAGTGGTTCCTCACGACAGGGATTCTATGGCTACACCTTC

d_call: TRBD2
j_call: TRBJ2-1
v_call: TRBV5-1
clone_size: -
cdr3_length: 16
cdr3_aa: CASSLEASGGYNEQFF
cdr3_nt: TGCGCCAGCAGCTTGGAGGCTAGCGGGGGCTACAATGAGCAGTTCTTC

d_call: TRBD2
j_call: TRBJ2-2
v_call: TRBV29-1
clone_size: -
cdr3_length: 14
cdr3_aa: CSVRGGSNTGELFF
cdr3_nt: TGCAGCGTCCGCGGGGGGTCTAACACCGGGGAGCTGTTTTTT

d_call: -
j_call: TRBJ1-5
v_call: TRBV7-8
clone_size: -
cdr3_length: 14
cdr3_aa: CASSLGAGSEPQHF
cdr3_nt: TGTGCCAGCAGCTTAGGGGCGGGTAGCGAGCCCCAGCATTTT

d_call: -
j_call: TRBJ1-6
v_call: TRBV6-5
clone_size: -
cdr3_length: 13
cdr3_aa: CASIDTGNSPLHF
cdr3_nt: TGTGCCAGCATCGATACGGGTAATTCACCCCTCCACTTT

d_call: TRBD2
j_call: TRBJ2-3
v_call: TRBV6-5
clone_size: once
cdr3_length: 11
cdr3_aa: CASGTRDTQYF
cdr3_nt: TGTGCCAGCGGGACTAGAGATACGCAGTATTTT

d_call: TRBD2
j_call: TRBJ2-2
v_call: TRBV5-1
clone_size: -
cdr3_length: 16
cdr3_aa: CASSLRLAGETGELFF
cdr3_nt: TGCGCCAGCAGCTTGAGGCTAGCGGGAGAGACCGGGGAGCTGTTTTTT

d_call: TRBD2
j_call: TRBJ2-1
v_call: TRBV4-2
clone_size: few
cdr3_length: 19
cdr3_aa: CASSQDIYLAGILRDEQFF
cdr3_nt: TGTGCCAGCAGCCAAGATATATACCTAGCGGGAATTCTTCGAGATGAGCAGTTCTTC

d_call: -
j_call: TRBJ2-7
v_call: TRBV7-8
clone_size: -
cdr3_length: 15
cdr3_aa: CASSLVAGPSYEQYF
cdr3_nt: TGTGCCAGCAGCTTAGTAGCAGGGCCCTCCTACGAGCAGTACTTC

d_call: -
j_call: TRBJ1-2
v_call: TRBV14
clone_size: -
cdr3_length: 15
cdr3_aa: CASSQGGGLPRGYTF
cdr3_nt: TGTGCCAGCAGCCAAGGGGGGGGTCTCCCACGGGGCTACACCTTC

d_call: -
j_call: TRBJ2-1
v_call: TRBV5-5
clone_size: -
cdr3_length: 13
cdr3_aa: CASSLVGDNEQFF
cdr3_nt: TGTGCCAGCAGCTTGGTTGGAGACAATGAGCAGTTCTTC

d_call: TRBD2
j_call: TRBJ2-2
v_call: TRBV7-2
clone_size: few
cdr3_length: 18
cdr3_aa: CASSRTGTSGRQTGELFF
cdr3_nt: TGTGCCAGCAGCCGGACCGGGACTAGCGGGAGACAGACCGGGGAGCTGTTTTTT

d_call: TRBD1
j_call: TRBJ1-5
v_call: TRBV6-2/TRBV6-3
clone_size: -
cdr3_length: 15
cdr3_aa: CASSYFKGAYQPQHF
cdr3_nt: TGTGCCAGCAGTTACTTTAAGGGGGCTTATCAGCCCCAGCATTTT

d_call: -
j_call: TRBJ2-5
v_call: TRBV11-1
clone_size: -
cdr3_length: 15
cdr3_aa: CASSLRQGGSETQYF
cdr3_nt: TGTGCCAGCAGCTTGAGACAGGGAGGTTCAGAGACCCAGTACTTC

d_call: -
j_call: TRBJ2-3
v_call: TRBV4-2
clone_size: -
cdr3_length: 15
cdr3_aa: CASRDTQKGADTQYF
cdr3_nt: TGTGCCAGCCGGGACACACAAAAAGGGGCAGATACGCAGTATTTT

d_call: -
j_call: TRBJ1-5
v_call: TRBV12-3/TRBV12-4
clone_size: -
cdr3_length: 12
cdr3_aa: CASSFFDQPQHF
cdr3_nt: TGTGCCAGCAGTTTCTTCGATCAGCCCCAGCATTTT

d_call: TRBD1
j_call: TRBJ2-3
v_call: TRBV18
clone_size: -
cdr3_length: 15
cdr3_aa: CASSPNDRGTDTQYF
cdr3_nt: TGTGCCAGCTCACCCAACGACAGGGGCACAGATACGCAGTATTTT

d_call: -
j_call: TRBJ2-2
v_call: TRBV18
clone_size: once
cdr3_length: 14
cdr3_aa: CASSSGQDTGELFF
cdr3_nt: TGTGCCAGCTCTTCCGGACAAGACACCGGGGAGCTGTTTTTT

d_call: -
j_call: TRBJ2-5
v_call: TRBV20-1
clone_size: -
cdr3_length: 11
cdr3_aa: CSVLPQETQYF
cdr3_nt: TGCAGTGTTCTACCCCAAGAGACCCAGTACTTC

d_call: -
j_call: TRBJ2-7
v_call: TRBV13
clone_size: -
cdr3_length: 13
cdr3_aa: CASSSNPREEQYF
cdr3_nt: TGTGCCAGCAGCTCGAACCCCAGGGAAGAGCAGTACTTC

d_call: TRBD2
j_call: TRBJ2-5
v_call: TRBV5-4
clone_size: -
cdr3_length: 14
cdr3_aa: CASSLVAGEETQYF
cdr3_nt: TGTGCCAGCAGCTTGGTAGCGGGGGAAGAGACCCAGTACTTC

d_call: TRBD2
j_call: TRBJ2-6
v_call: TRBV4-2
clone_size: -
cdr3_length: 20
cdr3_aa: CASSQAGGDPLSSGANVLTF
cdr3_nt: TGTGCCAGCAGCCAGGCCGGGGGGGACCCCCTGAGCTCTGGGGCCAACGTCCTGACTTTC

d_call: TRBD1
j_call: TRBJ2-7
v_call: TRBV2
clone_size: -
cdr3_length: 14
cdr3_aa: CASSFDRDGHEQYF
cdr3_nt: TGTGCCAGCAGTTTTGACAGGGACGGTCACGAGCAGTACTTC

d_call: TRBD2
j_call: TRBJ2-5
v_call: TRBV19
clone_size: -
cdr3_length: 14
cdr3_aa: CASGTSGGGETQYF
cdr3_nt: TGTGCCAGTGGGACTAGCGGGGGAGGAGAGACCCAGTACTTC

d_call: -
j_call: TRBJ1-4
v_call: TRBV2
clone_size: -
cdr3_length: 16
cdr3_aa: CASSEQGMATNEKLFF
cdr3_nt: TGTGCCAGCAGTGAACAGGGGATGGCAACTAATGAAAAACTGTTTTTT

d_call: -
j_call: TRBJ2-5
v_call: TRBV6-6
clone_size: -
cdr3_length: 11
cdr3_aa: CASSPGETQYF
cdr3_nt: TGTGCCAGCAGTCCCGGGGAGACCCAGTACTTC

d_call: TRBD2
j_call: TRBJ2-1
v_call: TRBV18
clone_size: -
cdr3_length: 17
cdr3_aa: CASSPSGGAGNLNEQFF
cdr3_nt: TGTGCCAGCTCACCGTCTGGGGGAGCGGGAAATTTAAATGAGCAGTTCTTC

d_call: -
j_call: TRBJ2-3
v_call: TRBV5-4
clone_size: few
cdr3_length: 12
cdr3_aa: CASSPSTDTQYF
cdr3_nt: TGTGCCAGCAGCCCTAGCACAGATACGCAGTATTTT

d_call: -
j_call: TRBJ1-4
v_call: TRBV2
clone_size: -
cdr3_length: 14
cdr3_aa: CASKADATNEKLFF
cdr3_nt: TGTGCCAGCAAGGCGGATGCAACTAATGAAAAACTGTTTTTT

d_call: TRBD1
j_call: TRBJ1-6
v_call: TRBV18
clone_size: -
cdr3_length: 18
cdr3_aa: CASSPRGQGFVENSPLHF
cdr3_nt: TGTGCCAGCTCACCACGGGGACAGGGGTTCGTTGAAAATTCACCCCTCCACTTT

d_call: -
j_call: TRBJ2-5
v_call: TRBV5-5
clone_size: -
cdr3_length: 15
cdr3_aa: CASSLGERFQETQYF
cdr3_nt: TGTGCCAGCAGCTTGGGAGAGAGGTTCCAAGAGACCCAGTACTTC

d_call: -
j_call: TRBJ2-3
v_call: TRBV7-3
clone_size: -
cdr3_length: 17
cdr3_aa: CASSLYGSLALPDTQYF
cdr3_nt: TGTGCCAGCAGCTTATATGGGTCCCTAGCGTTGCCAGATACGCAGTATTTT

d_call: -
j_call: TRBJ1-4
v_call: TRBV4-3
clone_size: -
cdr3_length: 18
cdr3_aa: CASSQVDIRGRLDEKLFF
cdr3_nt: TGCGCCAGCAGCCAAGTGGATATCAGGGGAAGGTTAGATGAAAAACTGTTTTTT

d_call: -
j_call: TRBJ1-4
v_call: TRBV7-9
clone_size: -
cdr3_length: 15
cdr3_aa: CASSFAGASPEKLFF
cdr3_nt: TGTGCCAGCAGCTTTGCAGGGGCGAGCCCCGAAAAACTGTTTTTT

d_call: -
j_call: TRBJ1-1
v_call: TRBV6-6
clone_size: -
cdr3_length: 16
cdr3_aa: CASSYSNTVWDTEAFF
cdr3_nt: TGTGCCAGCAGTTACTCGAATACAGTGTGGGACACTGAAGCTTTCTTT